The present TCR beta chain was sequenced within a study of regulatory T cells in long-lasting Graves disease. Arm-PCR with iRepertoire HTBI primers amplified the CDR3 regions for these TCR beta libraries. TCRdb reprocessed the multiplex PCR reads via MiXCR and lists one record per CDR3 protein. Here the sample spans approximately 250,000 distinct CDR3 sequences, approximately 20% being singletons. Indicated time point: newly diagnosed GD, antithyroid drugs for less than 3 months. TCR sequences were obtained from RNA taken from PBMCs. J was trimmed by 6 bases and V by 4 bases; bases with no gene match: 14. This CDR3 is built from 16 residues. Germline CDR1 reads SGDLS; CDR2 reads YYNGEE.

The sample was peripheral blood mononuclear cells (PBMCs), taken at new diagnosis, from a patient treated with antithyroid drugs. This clonotype was obtained from a female donor with Graves disease. The rearrangement joins TRBV9 to TRBJ2-3, with 7 positions matching TRBD2. CDR3 sequence: CASSSGQRDWGDTQYF. The DNA for the CDR3 is TGTGCCAGCAGCTCAGGGCAGCGGGATTGGGGGGATACGCAGTATTTT.